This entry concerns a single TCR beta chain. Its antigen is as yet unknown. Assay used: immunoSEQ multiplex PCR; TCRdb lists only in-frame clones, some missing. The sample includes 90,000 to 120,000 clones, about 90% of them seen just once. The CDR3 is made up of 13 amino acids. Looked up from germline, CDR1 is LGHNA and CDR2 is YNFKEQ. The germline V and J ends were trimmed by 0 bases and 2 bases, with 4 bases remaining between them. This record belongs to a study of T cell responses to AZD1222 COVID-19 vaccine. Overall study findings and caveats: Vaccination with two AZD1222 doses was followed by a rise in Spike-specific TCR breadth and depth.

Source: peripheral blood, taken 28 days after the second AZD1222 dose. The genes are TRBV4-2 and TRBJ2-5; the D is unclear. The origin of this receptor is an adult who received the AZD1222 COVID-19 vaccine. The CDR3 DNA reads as TGTGCCAGCAGCCAAGATGAACAAGAGACCCAGTACTTC. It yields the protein CASSQDEQETQYF.